A selection of T cell receptor beta chains follows, all from one sample in a study of T-cell memory formation after mild COVID-19. In TCRdb, the 5' RACE reads were re-called with MiXCR into one record per CDR3 protein. The table has roughly 560,000 distinct CDR3 sequences, about a fifth seen once. Sequencing was done on a sample of PBMCs or a T cell subset sorted from them (not recorded which). These receptors were taken from an adult woman who had mild COVID-19 (a few samples of this study predate the infection). Cell type and time point are not known. Both conserved end residues are part of each CDR3. Fields, in order: CDR3 DNA, CDR3 protein, J gene, V gene, clone size, D gene. The D gene is left open where the match is weak. The size of a clone is reported for some rows only, either as once, few or many, or as a class for expanded clones.

TGTGCCAGCAGTAACCCGCCTGGAAACACCATATATTTT CASSNPPGNTIYF TRBJ1-3 TRBV28 . .
TGCAGTGCTAGAGCCGGGGTAGAGACCCAGTACTTC CSARAGVETQYF TRBJ2-5 TRBV20-1 . .
TGTGCCAGCAGTCCGGACGCCGAGCAGTACTTC CASSPDAEQYF TRBJ2-7 TRBV12-3/TRBV12-4 . .
TGCGCCAGCAGCTTGGGTTCGACAGCGAACGAGCAGTACTTC CASSLGSTANEQYF TRBJ2-7 TRBV5-1 few .
TGCAGTGCTACTAGTCCGACAGGGCGAAATGGCTACACCTTC CSATSPTGRNGYTF TRBJ1-2 TRBV20-1 . TRBD1
TGTGCCAGCAGTTACACCGGGGGGGCAATCAATGAGCAGTTCTTC CASSYTGGAINEQFF TRBJ2-1 TRBV6-6 . TRBD2
TGCGCCAGCAGTGAGTTGGCTAACGAGCAGTACTTC CASSELANEQYF TRBJ2-7 TRBV10-2 few .
TGCGCCAGCAGCCAAGATGGGGTTGGGGGCTACACCTTC CASSQDGVGGYTF TRBJ1-2 TRBV4-1 . .
TGTGCCAGCAGTTTGCTCCTGGGAAGAGAAGAGACCCAGTACTTC CASSLLLGREETQYF TRBJ2-5 TRBV12-3/TRBV12-4 many .
TGCGCCAGCAGCCCCATTGACCTGATAGCTTGGGGCGAGCAGTACTTC CASSPIDLIAWGEQYF TRBJ2-7 TRBV4-1 many .
TGCAGTGCTTTAGCGGGGGGGCAGGGAGAGACCCAGTACTTC CSALAGGQGETQYF TRBJ2-5 TRBV20-1 few TRBD2
TGTGCCAGCGGGAGGGAAGGAGTAATGAACACTGAAGCTTTCTTT CASGREGVMNTEAFF TRBJ1-1 TRBV12-3/TRBV12-4 few .
TGTGCCAGCAGCTTAGATCTGACACCTCGAAACACCGGGGAGCTGTTTTTT CASSLDLTPRNTGELFF TRBJ2-2 TRBV7-8 . .
TGCGCCAGCGGACTCGATCTCTCCTACAATGAGCAGTTCTTC CASGLDLSYNEQFF TRBJ2-1 TRBV5-1 few .
TGTGCCATCAGTGAGGAAAGGGCAGCTCGGGGGCCCCAGCATTTT CAISEERAARGPQHF TRBJ1-5 TRBV10-3 . .
TGTGCCACCAGCCCCCTCGGAGATACGCAGTATTTT CATSPLGDTQYF TRBJ2-3 TRBV15 few .
TGTGCCAGCAGCGTAGGACAGGGAGGCAAGGGGGATACGCAGTATTTT CASSVGQGGKGDTQYF TRBJ2-3 TRBV9 . .
TGTGCCACCAGTGAACAGGACCGCACAGATACGCAGTATTTT CATSEQDRTDTQYF TRBJ2-3 TRBV24-1 few .
TGTGCCAGCAGGACCGCTGATGGCTACACCTTC CASRTADGYTF TRBJ1-2 TRBV12-3/TRBV12-4 . .
TGCAGTGCCAGAGAGGGGACAGGGGCTCTCGATGAGCAGTTCTTC CSAREGTGALDEQFF TRBJ2-1 TRBV20-1 few TRBD1
TGCAGTGCTAACGGGGACAGGGGGTACGAGCAGTACTTC CSANGDRGYEQYF TRBJ2-7 TRBV20-1 few TRBD1
TGTGCCAGCAGCTTTAATCAGGGAAGCGAGCAGTACTTC CASSFNQGSEQYF TRBJ2-7 TRBV5-6 many .
TGTGCCAGCAACAAACGGACAGGGTTCGGCTACACCTTC CASNKRTGFGYTF TRBJ1-2 TRBV6-1 . TRBD1
TGTGCCAGCAGTACATTTCCAGAGAACACTGAAGCTTTCTTT CASSTFPENTEAFF TRBJ1-1 TRBV12-3/TRBV12-4 few .
TGCAGTGCTAGGTCTTCGTTAGCGGGAGGCCTCAATGAGCAGTTCTTC CSARSSLAGGLNEQFF TRBJ2-1 TRBV20-1 few TRBD2
TGCGCCAGCAGCTTCGGGACTAGCGGGAACAATGAGCAGTTCTTC CASSFGTSGNNEQFF TRBJ2-1 TRBV4-3 . TRBD2
TGTGCCATCACTACGACAGGGGGCTCCTACGAGCAGTACTTC CAITTTGGSYEQYF TRBJ2-7 TRBV10-3 . TRBD1
TGCGCCAGCAGCTTGGTAACTAGCGGGGGGGCAGATACGCAGTATTTT CASSLVTSGGADTQYF TRBJ2-3 TRBV5-1 . TRBD2
TGTGCCAGCAGTAGAACGGCGGGGCGAGAAGAGACCCAGTACTTC CASSRTAGREETQYF TRBJ2-5 TRBV2 few .
TGTGCCAGTGGGCTAGCGGGGGGGTCCTACGAGCAGTACTTC CASGLAGGSYEQYF TRBJ2-7 TRBV28 few TRBD2
TGTGCCACCAGCAGGGGAGGACTAGCGGAAAAAAACATTCAGTACTTC CATSRGGLAEKNIQYF TRBJ2-4 TRBV15 . TRBD2
TGTGCCAGTGCGACAGGGGGAGCTAGCACAGATACGCAGTATTTT CASATGGASTDTQYF TRBJ2-3 TRBV6-5 . TRBD1
TGTGCCAGCACCCAGGGCCCGTCCCCCGCCTACGAGCAGTACTTC CASTQGPSPAYEQYF TRBJ2-7 TRBV27 . .
TGCAGTGCCTACTCCCCGGGACTAGCTAAAGAGACCCAGTACTTC CSAYSPGLAKETQYF TRBJ2-5 TRBV20-1 few TRBD2
TGCGCCAGCAGTCAGACCTCAGGGGTCTCCTACGAGCAGTACTTC CASSQTSGVSYEQYF TRBJ2-7 TRBV4-1 . .
TGTGCCAGCAGCGTATCTTCCGGGACTAGCATCAATGAGCAGTTCTTC CASSVSSGTSINEQFF TRBJ2-1 TRBV9 few TRBD2
TGTGCCAGCAGCGTACAGGACAGTAGTCCCGGGGAGCTGTTTTTT CASSVQDSSPGELFF TRBJ2-2 TRBV9 . .
TGTGCCAGCAGCTTAGAGTTACCAGATACGCAGTATTTT CASSLELPDTQYF TRBJ2-3 TRBV7-9 few .
TGTGCCAGTAGTAACAGGGGCCAGCAGCCCCAGCATTTT CASSNRGQQPQHF TRBJ1-5 TRBV19 . TRBD1
TGTGCCAGCAGCCAAGAACCTCCTCTGACGTTCAGCTCCTACAATGAGCAGTTCTTC CASSQEPPLTFSSYNEQFF TRBJ2-1 TRBV4-2 few .
TGTGCCAGCAGTACGGGGACTAGCGGGAAGCCCTACTTAGACAATGAGCAGTTCTTC CASSTGTSGKPYLDNEQFF TRBJ2-1 TRBV2 . TRBD2
TGTGCCAGCAGCAATAGAGGGGTGAACACTGAAGCTTTCTTT CASSNRGVNTEAFF TRBJ1-1 TRBV12-3/TRBV12-4 . .
TGTGCCAGCAGTTACTTGGGGGACTACAACACTGAAGCTTTCTTT CASSYLGDYNTEAFF TRBJ1-1 TRBV6-5 . .
TGTGCCAGCACTTGGGGGGGGAATTACAATGAGCAGTTCTTC CASTWGGNYNEQFF TRBJ2-1 TRBV6-1 . TRBD2
TGTGCCAGCAGCCAGCTAGGAGGTCCAAACACCGGGGAGCTGTTTTTT CASSQLGGPNTGELFF TRBJ2-2 TRBV14 . .
TGTGCCAGCTCACCAGTAGGTGCGAGCGGGTCATACGAGCAGTACTTC CASSPVGASGSYEQYF TRBJ2-7 TRBV18 few .
TGTGCCAGCAGTTACTCGGGAGAGAACTATGGCTACACCTTC CASSYSGENYGYTF TRBJ1-2 TRBV6-6 few .
TGCGCCAGCAGCCTTGGGAGAGTATACAATGAGCAGTTCTTC CASSLGRVYNEQFF TRBJ2-1 TRBV4-1 . .
TGTGCCAGCAGCTCCCGACTAGCGGGAGATAACATTCAGTACTTC CASSSRLAGDNIQYF TRBJ2-4 TRBV7-9 few TRBD2
TGCGCCAGCAGGACAGAGTCCTACAATGAGCAGTTCTTC CASRTESYNEQFF TRBJ2-1 TRBV5-1 . .
TGTGCCAGTACTCCGTCGTGGGACTCCTACAATGAGCAGTTCTTC CASTPSWDSYNEQFF TRBJ2-1 TRBV19 few .
TGTGCCAGCAGCTTCGACGGAAATTCACCCCTCCACTTT CASSFDGNSPLHF TRBJ1-6 TRBV7-8 few .
TGTGCCAGCAGCCTAGGTGGGGGAATCATTGGTTATAATTCACCCCTCCACTTT CASSLGGGIIGYNSPLHF TRBJ1-6 TRBV7-9 few .
TGTGCCTGGAGTGTATTGGGATCCACTGAAGCTTTCTTT CAWSVLGSTEAFF TRBJ1-1 TRBV30 few .
TGCGCCAGCAGCCCACAAGCCGGGGGAATGAACACTGAAGCTTTCTTT CASSPQAGGMNTEAFF TRBJ1-1 TRBV4-1 few .